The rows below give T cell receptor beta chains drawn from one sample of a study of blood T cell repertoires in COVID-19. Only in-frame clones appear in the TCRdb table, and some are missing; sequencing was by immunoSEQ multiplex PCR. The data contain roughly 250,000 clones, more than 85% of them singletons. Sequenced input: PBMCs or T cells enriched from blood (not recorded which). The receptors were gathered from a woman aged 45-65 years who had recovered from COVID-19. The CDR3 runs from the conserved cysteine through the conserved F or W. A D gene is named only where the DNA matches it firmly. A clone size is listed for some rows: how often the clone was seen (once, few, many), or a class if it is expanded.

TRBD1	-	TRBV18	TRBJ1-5	TGTGCCAGCTCCGCCGGGACAGGAGATCAGCCCCAGCATTTT	CASSAGTGDQPQHF
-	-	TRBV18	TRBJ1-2	TGTGCCAGCTCACCCCCCGGGACACTCCCCGGTGGCTACACCTTC	CASSPPGTLPGGYTF
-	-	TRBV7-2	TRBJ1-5	TGTGCCAGCAGCTCCCTACCTTATCTTCAGCCCCAGCATTTT	CASSSLPYLQPQHF
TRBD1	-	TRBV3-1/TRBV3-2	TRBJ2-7	TGTGCCAGCAGCCACCCACCTCGGCAGGGGGCCTACGAGCAGTACTTC	CASSHPPRQGAYEQYF
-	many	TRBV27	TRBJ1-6	TGTGCCAGCAGTTTCGACGGAGGAAGCTCCTATAATTCACCCCTCCACTTT	CASSFDGGSSYNSPLHF
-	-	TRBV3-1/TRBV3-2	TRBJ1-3	TGTGCCAGCAGCCACAGGGTTTTAGTGGACACCATATATTTT	CASSHRVLVDTIYF
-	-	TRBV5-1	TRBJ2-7	TGCGCCAGCAGCTTCGGGTACGAGCAGTACTTC	CASSFGYEQYF
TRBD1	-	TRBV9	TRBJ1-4	TGTGCCAGCAGCGCAGAGGGACAGAACAGAGATGAAAAACTGTTTTTT	CASSAEGQNRDEKLFF
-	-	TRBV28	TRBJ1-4	TGTGCCAGCAGTCCATCAAGGAGTCCTGAAAAACTGTTTTTT	CASSPSRSPEKLFF
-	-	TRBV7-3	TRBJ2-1	TGTGCCAGCAGCTTATTCGGGAGTGCCTCCTACAATGAGCAGTTCTTC	CASSLFGSASYNEQFF
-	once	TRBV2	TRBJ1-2	TGTGCCAGCAGTGAAGCGCTTAAATCAGGGCACGGCTACACCTTC	CASSEALKSGHGYTF
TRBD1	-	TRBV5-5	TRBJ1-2	TGTGCCAGCAGCTTTTACCGGGACAGGGGACGCGATGGCTACACCTTC	CASSFYRDRGRDGYTF
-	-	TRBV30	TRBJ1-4	TGTGCCTGGAGTAAAGGGGTCAGGACAACTAATGAAAAACTGTTTTTT	CAWSKGVRTTNEKLFF
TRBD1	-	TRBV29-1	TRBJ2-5	TGCAGCGTCCTAACAGGGGGGCAAGAGACCCAGTACTTC	CSVLTGGQETQYF
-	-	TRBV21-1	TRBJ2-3	TGTGCCAGCAGCAAAGCGCCGGGGTGGGATACGCAGTATTTT	CASSKAPGWDTQYF
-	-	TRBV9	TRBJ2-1	TGTGCCAGCACTTCTGGGGGCTATAAATACAATGAGCAGTTCTTC	CASTSGGYKYNEQFF
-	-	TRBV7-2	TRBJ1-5	TGTGCCAGCAGCTTCCTGGGGGGGAGCAATCAGCCCCAGCATTTT	CASSFLGGSNQPQHF
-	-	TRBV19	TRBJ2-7	TGTGCCAGTAGTCTTTTCCACACAGAAGCCTACGAGCAGTACTTC	CASSLFHTEAYEQYF
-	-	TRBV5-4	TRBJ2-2	TGTGCCAGCAGCATACAGGGTGCCGGGGAGCTGTTTTTT	CASSIQGAGELFF
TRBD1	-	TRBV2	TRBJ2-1	TGTGCCAGCAGCCGGGACAGCATTAATGAGCAGTTCTTC	CASSRDSINEQFF
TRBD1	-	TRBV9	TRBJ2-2	TGTGCCAGCAGCCTCAGTCAGGGGGCGGACACCGGGGAGCTGTTTTTT	CASSLSQGADTGELFF
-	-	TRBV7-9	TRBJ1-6	TGTGCCAGCAGCTTAGATCAAGCGTACTATAATTCACCCCTCCACTTT	CASSLDQAYYNSPLHF
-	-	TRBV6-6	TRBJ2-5	TGTGCCAGCAGTCGGACAGTGGGGGGGGAGACCCAGTACTTC	CASSRTVGGETQYF
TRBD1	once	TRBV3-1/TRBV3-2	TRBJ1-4	TGTGCCAGCAGCCCCTGGACAGGGTTTGGTGAAAAACTGTTTTTT	CASSPWTGFGEKLFF
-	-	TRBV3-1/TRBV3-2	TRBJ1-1	TGTGCCAGCAGCCAAGTTGGCACAGGTTCTGAAGCTTTCTTT	CASSQVGTGSEAFF
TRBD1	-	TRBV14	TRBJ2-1	TGTGCCAGCAGCCGTATCAGGGGGCAGACTTACAATGAGCAGTTCTTC	CASSRIRGQTYNEQFF
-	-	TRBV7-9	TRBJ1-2	TGTGCCAGCAGCTTAGACGGCTATGGCTACACCTTC	CASSLDGYGYTF
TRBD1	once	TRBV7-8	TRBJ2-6	TGTGCCAGCAGCCTCAGGGGGTCCATTTCCTCTGGGGCCAACGTCCTGACTTTC	CASSLRGSISSGANVLTF
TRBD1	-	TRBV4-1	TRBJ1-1	TGCGCCAGCAGCCGGGACAGGGCCCGCGAAGCTTTCTTT	CASSRDRAREAFF
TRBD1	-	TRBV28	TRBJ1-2	TGTGCCAGCAGTAGAGACAGGGTTGGCTATGGCTACACCTTC	CASSRDRVGYGYTF
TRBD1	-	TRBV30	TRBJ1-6	TGTGCCTGGAGTGAAGACAGGGGGTATTCACCCCTCCACTTT	CAWSEDRGYSPLHF
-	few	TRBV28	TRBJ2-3	TGTGCCAGCAGTCTCTCCGGACTCAGCACAGATACGCAGTATTTT	CASSLSGLSTDTQYF
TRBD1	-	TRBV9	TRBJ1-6	TGTGCCAGCAGCGTAGGGGACAGGGCCTTCACCCGTTCACCCCTCCACTTT	CASSVGDRAFTRSPLHF
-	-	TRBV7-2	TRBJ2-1	TGTGCCAGTGCCGGAGGGAACTACAATGAGCAGTTCTTC	CASAGGNYNEQFF
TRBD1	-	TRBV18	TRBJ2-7	TGTGCCAGCTCACTACCCGGCAGGACAGGAAACTACGAGCAGTACTTC	CASSLPGRTGNYEQYF
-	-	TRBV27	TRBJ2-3	TGTGCCAGCAGAATGTCGTCTACAGATACGCAGTATTTT	CASRMSSTDTQYF
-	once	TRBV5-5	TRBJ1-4	TGTGCCAGCAGCTTGGTATACAGGGCGTCTACTAATGAAAAACTGTTTTTT	CASSLVYRASTNEKLFF
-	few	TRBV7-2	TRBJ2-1	TGTGCCAGCAGCTTGGGCAAAGACTACAATGAGCAGTTCTTC	CASSLGKDYNEQFF
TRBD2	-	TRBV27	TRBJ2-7	TGTGCCAGCAGTTTGACTAGCGGAACACCCTACGAGCAGTACTTC	CASSLTSGTPYEQYF
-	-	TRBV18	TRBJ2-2	TGTGCCAGCTCACCCGACTCCTTAAACACCGGGGAGCTGTTTTTT	CASSPDSLNTGELFF
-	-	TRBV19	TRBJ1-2	TGTGCCAGTCTACAGGGACCAGCTAACTATGGCTACACCTTC	CASLQGPANYGYTF
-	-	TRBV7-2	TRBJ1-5	TGTGCCAGCAGCTTAAATCGGGGTTATAAGCCCCAGCATTTT	CASSLNRGYKPQHF
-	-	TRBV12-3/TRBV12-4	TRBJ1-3	TGTGCCAGCAGTCAGGGGTCTGGAAACACCATATATTTT	CASSQGSGNTIYF
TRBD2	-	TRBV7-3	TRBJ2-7	TGTGCCAGCAGCCCCGGGACTAGCGAATACGAGCAGTACTTC	CASSPGTSEYEQYF
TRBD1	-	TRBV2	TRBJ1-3	TGTGCCAGCAGTTTAGGACAGGGGGCCACCATATATTTT	CASSLGQGATIYF
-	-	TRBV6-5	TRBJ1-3	TGTGCCAGCAGTTACTCGATGCTAGGTTCTGGAAACACCATATATTTT	CASSYSMLGSGNTIYF
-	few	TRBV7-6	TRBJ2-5	TGTGCCAGCACCACGGGTGGGACCCAGTACTTC	CASTTGGTQYF
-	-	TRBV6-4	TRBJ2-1	TGTGCCAGCAGTGACTCGTGGGGCGGCTACAATGAGCAGTTCTTC	CASSDSWGGYNEQFF
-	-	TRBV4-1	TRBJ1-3	TGCGCCAGCAGCCAAGTGAACAGGGCGAGCTCTGGAAACACCATATATTTT	CASSQVNRASSGNTIYF
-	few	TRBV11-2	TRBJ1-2	TGTGCCAGCAGCCACAAGCCAGGGGTAGCTAACTATGGCTACACCTTC	CASSHKPGVANYGYTF
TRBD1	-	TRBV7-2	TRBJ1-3	TGTGCCAGCAGCCCGGGACAGGGGATCCGTGGAAACACCATATATTTT	CASSPGQGIRGNTIYF
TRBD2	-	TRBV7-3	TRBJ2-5	TGTGCCAGCAGCTTTGGCGGGAGGGCCGAGACCCAGTACTTC	CASSFGGRAETQYF
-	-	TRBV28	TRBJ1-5	TGTGCCAGCAGTCGCGACAGAAGAAATCAGCCCCAGCATTTT	CASSRDRRNQPQHF
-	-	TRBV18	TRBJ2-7	TGTGCCAGCTCACCGTCCAGGTCCTACGAGCAGTACTTC	CASSPSRSYEQYF
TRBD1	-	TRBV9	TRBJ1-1	TGTGCCAGCAGCTTCACAGGGGACACTGAAGCTTTCTTT	CASSFTGDTEAFF
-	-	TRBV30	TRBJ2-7	TGTGCCTGGGAGGGACACGAAGCCTACGAGCAGTACTTC	CAWEGHEAYEQYF
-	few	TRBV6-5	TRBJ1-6	TGTGCCAGCACCCTCGCGGGTGGTATGGATTCACCCCTCCACTTT	CASTLAGGMDSPLHF